Sequencing of this T cell receptor (beta chain) was carried out in a study of blood T cell repertoires in COVID-19. The overall study: The United States, Italy and Spain provided the acute and convalescent COVID-19 samples. The cDNA or gDNA used as material had been derived from T cells, B-cell-depleted T cells, or PBMCs.

In the original processing: Estimation of nucleated cell counts relied on the amplification of reference gene primers. This table comes from immunoSEQ multiplex PCR, and its TCRdb copy is limited to in-frame clones, with some not included. V, J and clone size reflect that table, while D and trimming were determined from the DNA. This repertoire shows some 22,000 clones, about 89% found once; its top ten account for about 25%. Trimming at V came to 4 bases and at J to 6 bases, leaving 11 bases not matched to a gene. CDR3 length: 15 residues. Germline loops: CDR1 SQVTM, CDR2 ANQGSEA. The clonotype comes from a human donor with active COVID-19. The donor label of this sample is uncertain. The V gene is TRBV29-1, the J gene TRBJ2-3, with 9 bases lining up with TRBD2. Specimen: peripheral blood. The CDR3 sequence: CSVGLGGRAGDTQYF. Here the CDR3 DNA reads TGCAGCGTTGGGTTAGGCGGGAGGGCCGGGGATACGCAGTATTTT.